Listed below are T cell receptor beta chains from one sample, sequenced in a study of cytomegalovirus exposure and HLA in healthy donors. Only in-frame clones appear in the TCRdb table, and some are missing; sequencing was by immunoSEQ multiplex PCR. The sample holds about 130,000 clones. Source material: PBMCs. The receptors derive from a young man in good health and CMV-seronegative. The CDR3 runs from the conserved cysteine through the conserved F or W. Each record gives: CDR3 protein, V gene, D gene, J gene. The D gene is left open where the match is weak.

cdr3_aa: CASSHPTGTSGSNEQFF
v_call: TRBV4-3
d_call: TRBD2
j_call: TRBJ2-1

cdr3_aa: CARSGAGSTDTQYF
v_call: TRBV30
d_call: .
j_call: TRBJ2-3

cdr3_aa: CASSSRTGSSIQYF
v_call: TRBV7-6
d_call: TRBD1
j_call: TRBJ2-4

cdr3_aa: CASSQGGQGNYGYTF
v_call: TRBV4-3
d_call: TRBD1
j_call: TRBJ1-2

cdr3_aa: CASSLGGQIYNEQFF
v_call: TRBV11-1
d_call: .
j_call: TRBJ2-1

cdr3_aa: CASSQRTGGNNSPLHF
v_call: TRBV28
d_call: TRBD1
j_call: TRBJ1-6

cdr3_aa: CASSPAGEWTEAFF
v_call: TRBV11-3
d_call: .
j_call: TRBJ1-1

cdr3_aa: CASSLNSGQSYEQYF
v_call: TRBV5-1
d_call: TRBD1
j_call: TRBJ2-7

cdr3_aa: CASSAGGPPYEQYF
v_call: TRBV6-1
d_call: TRBD2
j_call: TRBJ2-7

cdr3_aa: CASSPGQGFSGNTIYF
v_call: TRBV28
d_call: TRBD1
j_call: TRBJ1-3

cdr3_aa: CASSANRLAGGPRTDTQYF
v_call: TRBV13
d_call: TRBD2
j_call: TRBJ2-3

cdr3_aa: CASSNLGPHFSPLHF
v_call: TRBV6-5
d_call: .
j_call: TRBJ1-6

cdr3_aa: CASSLVPGQVYNEQFF
v_call: TRBV5-1
d_call: TRBD1
j_call: TRBJ2-1

cdr3_aa: CASRLGQGWNEKLFF
v_call: TRBV6-5
d_call: TRBD1
j_call: TRBJ1-4

cdr3_aa: CAIMGSYNEQFF
v_call: TRBV10-3
d_call: .
j_call: TRBJ2-1

cdr3_aa: CASGAGRSYQETQYF
v_call: TRBV2
d_call: .
j_call: TRBJ2-5

cdr3_aa: CASSPTWGFANTGELFF
v_call: TRBV7-9
d_call: .
j_call: TRBJ2-2

cdr3_aa: CASSIRTDSNQPQHF
v_call: TRBV6-6
d_call: .
j_call: TRBJ1-5

cdr3_aa: CASSSGRPLHF
v_call: TRBV18
d_call: .
j_call: TRBJ1-6

cdr3_aa: CASSGPGGDTDTQYF
v_call: TRBV25-1
d_call: .
j_call: TRBJ2-3

cdr3_aa: CASSQMGLPEAFF
v_call: TRBV5-4
d_call: .
j_call: TRBJ1-1

cdr3_aa: CASSLGHGEGSLARGTGELFF
v_call: TRBV7-4
d_call: TRBD2
j_call: TRBJ2-2

cdr3_aa: CASSLQSGINEKLFF
v_call: TRBV7-8
d_call: .
j_call: TRBJ1-4

cdr3_aa: CASSLGQGATYEQYF
v_call: TRBV18
d_call: TRBD1
j_call: TRBJ2-7

cdr3_aa: CASSSRQSEAFF
v_call: TRBV7-9
d_call: .
j_call: TRBJ1-1

cdr3_aa: CASLTGGLPKNIQYF
v_call: TRBV7-2
d_call: TRBD1
j_call: TRBJ2-4

cdr3_aa: CASSRPGGGRNTEAFF
v_call: TRBV5-1
d_call: .
j_call: TRBJ1-1

cdr3_aa: CASSVDGASYGYTF
v_call: TRBV9
d_call: .
j_call: TRBJ1-2

cdr3_aa: CASKRAGGLNDYEQYF
v_call: TRBV2
d_call: TRBD2
j_call: TRBJ2-7

cdr3_aa: CASSLSPIRAGDTEAFF
v_call: TRBV27
d_call: .
j_call: TRBJ1-1

cdr3_aa: CASSPGWTGTYNEQFF
v_call: TRBV5-1
d_call: TRBD1
j_call: TRBJ2-1

cdr3_aa: CASSFQGLAGTDTQYF
v_call: TRBV11-2
d_call: TRBD2
j_call: TRBJ2-3

cdr3_aa: CASTPSTDTQYF
v_call: TRBV28
d_call: .
j_call: TRBJ2-3

cdr3_aa: CASSPFSGGEDEQYF
v_call: TRBV13
d_call: TRBD2
j_call: TRBJ2-7

cdr3_aa: CASSLAAGMYEQYF
v_call: TRBV5-1
d_call: .
j_call: TRBJ2-7

cdr3_aa: CSVDGQGYGYTF
v_call: TRBV29-1
d_call: TRBD1
j_call: TRBJ1-2

cdr3_aa: CASSLAGYTGELFF
v_call: TRBV28
d_call: .
j_call: TRBJ2-2

cdr3_aa: CATSREVFIGANEKLFF
v_call: TRBV15
d_call: .
j_call: TRBJ1-4

cdr3_aa: CASSFGTGSDTQYF
v_call: TRBV6-4
d_call: .
j_call: TRBJ2-3

cdr3_aa: CASSSGTPNSPLHF
v_call: TRBV11-3
d_call: .
j_call: TRBJ1-6

cdr3_aa: CASSLMAGANYGYTF
v_call: TRBV27
d_call: .
j_call: TRBJ1-2

cdr3_aa: CAISYSGGFGTDTQYF
v_call: TRBV10-3
d_call: TRBD1
j_call: TRBJ2-3

cdr3_aa: CASNHALGGEQYF
v_call: TRBV14
d_call: .
j_call: TRBJ2-7

cdr3_aa: CASSHGQGFEQYF
v_call: TRBV7-3
d_call: TRBD1
j_call: TRBJ2-7

cdr3_aa: CASSLTLSGRETQYF
v_call: TRBV7-3
d_call: TRBD2
j_call: TRBJ2-5

cdr3_aa: CASSRVFLEGYGYTF
v_call: TRBV6-5
d_call: .
j_call: TRBJ1-2

cdr3_aa: CASSVGALASADTQYF
v_call: TRBV9
d_call: .
j_call: TRBJ2-3

cdr3_aa: CASSPTGSGDTQYF
v_call: TRBV5-1
d_call: TRBD1
j_call: TRBJ2-3

cdr3_aa: CASSLFPGSYGYTF
v_call: TRBV7-2
d_call: .
j_call: TRBJ1-2

cdr3_aa: CASSSPGQGSVTGELFF
v_call: TRBV28
d_call: TRBD1
j_call: TRBJ2-2

cdr3_aa: CASSPSGASGRRGSEQFF
v_call: TRBV18
d_call: TRBD2
j_call: TRBJ2-1

cdr3_aa: CASSLFTGTSGVSYEQYF
v_call: TRBV11-3
d_call: TRBD2
j_call: TRBJ2-7

cdr3_aa: CASSDFGQGDRSPLHF
v_call: TRBV25-1
d_call: TRBD1
j_call: TRBJ1-6

cdr3_aa: CASSAGTNDKNIQYF
v_call: TRBV18
d_call: .
j_call: TRBJ2-4